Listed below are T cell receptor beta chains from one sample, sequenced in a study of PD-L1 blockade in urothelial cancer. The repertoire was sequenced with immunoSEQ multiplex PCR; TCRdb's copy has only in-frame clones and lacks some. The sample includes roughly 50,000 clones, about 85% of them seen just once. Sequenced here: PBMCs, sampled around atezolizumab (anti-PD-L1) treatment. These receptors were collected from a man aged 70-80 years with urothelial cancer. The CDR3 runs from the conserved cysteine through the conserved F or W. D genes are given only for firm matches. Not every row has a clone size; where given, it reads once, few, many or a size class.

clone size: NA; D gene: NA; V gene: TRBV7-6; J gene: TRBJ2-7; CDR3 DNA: TGTGCCAGCAGCTTTGGGCCCCCTACGGCGGGAAGGGACGAGCAGTACTTC; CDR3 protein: CASSFGPPTAGRDEQYF
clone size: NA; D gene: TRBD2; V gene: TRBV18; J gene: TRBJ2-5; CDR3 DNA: TGTGCCAGCTCACCTACCCGGACTAGCGGGGCCGGGAAGACCCAGTACTTC; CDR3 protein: CASSPTRTSGAGKTQYF
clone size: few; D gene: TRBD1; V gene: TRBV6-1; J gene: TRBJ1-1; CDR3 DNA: TGTGCCAGCAGTGACGGGACAGAACTTCTCGCCCAAGGTAAAGCTTTCTTT; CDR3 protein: CASSDGTELLAQGKAFF
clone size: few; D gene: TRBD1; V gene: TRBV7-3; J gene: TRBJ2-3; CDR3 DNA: TGTGCCAGCAGCTTAAGCGGACAGGGAACAGATACGCAGTATTTT; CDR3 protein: CASSLSGQGTDTQYF
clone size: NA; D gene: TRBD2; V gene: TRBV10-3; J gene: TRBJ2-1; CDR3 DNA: TGTGCCATCAGATACTCGGCGGGGGACTATGAGCAGTTCTTC; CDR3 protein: CAIRYSAGDYEQFF
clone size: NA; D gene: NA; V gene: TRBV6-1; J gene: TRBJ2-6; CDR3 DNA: TGTGCCAGCAGTGCCCGGGATTCCCGCTCTGGGGCCAACGTCCTGACTTTC; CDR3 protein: CASSARDSRSGANVLTF
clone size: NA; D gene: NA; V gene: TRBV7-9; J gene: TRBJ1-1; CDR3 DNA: TGTGCCAGCAGTTTTCCAGGGTTGAGGACTGAAGCTTTCTTT; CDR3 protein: CASSFPGLRTEAFF
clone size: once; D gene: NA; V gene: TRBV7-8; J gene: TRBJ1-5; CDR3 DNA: TGTGCCAGCAGCTTAAGACACGGCCTTGAGTTCAATCAGCCCCAGCATTTT; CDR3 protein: CASSLRHGLEFNQPQHF
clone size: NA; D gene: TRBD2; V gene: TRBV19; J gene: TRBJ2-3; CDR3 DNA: TGTGCCAGTAAGGGGACTAGCGGGAGTCGATCGGATACGCAGTATTTT; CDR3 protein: CASKGTSGSRSDTQYF
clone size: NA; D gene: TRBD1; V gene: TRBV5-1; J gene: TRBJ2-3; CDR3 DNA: TGCGCCAGCAGCTTGGGGGACAGGGTCACAGATACGCAGTATTTT; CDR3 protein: CASSLGDRVTDTQYF
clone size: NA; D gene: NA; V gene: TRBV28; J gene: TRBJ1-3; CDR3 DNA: TGTGCCAGCAGTTCGGGGGATATCACCATATATTTT; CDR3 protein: CASSSGDITIYF
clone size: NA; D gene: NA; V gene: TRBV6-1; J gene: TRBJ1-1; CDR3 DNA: TGTGCCAGCAGTGAAGCAACTAGGGGGACTGAAGCTTTCTTT; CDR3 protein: CASSEATRGTEAFF
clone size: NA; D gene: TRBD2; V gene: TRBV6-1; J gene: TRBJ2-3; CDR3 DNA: TGTGCCAGCAGTGAAGAGAGGACTAGGGTTCGGGACGCGTATTTT; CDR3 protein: CASSEERTRVRDAYF
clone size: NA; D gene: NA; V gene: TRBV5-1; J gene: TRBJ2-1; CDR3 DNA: TGCGCCAGCAGCTCCGCACGACAGTGGGGTTACAATGAGCAGTTCTTC; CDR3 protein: CASSSARQWGYNEQFF
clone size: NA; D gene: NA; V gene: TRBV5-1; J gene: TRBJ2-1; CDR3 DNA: TGCGCCAGCAGCTTGGAACCGGGGGACTACAATGAGCAGTTCTTC; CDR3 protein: CASSLEPGDYNEQFF
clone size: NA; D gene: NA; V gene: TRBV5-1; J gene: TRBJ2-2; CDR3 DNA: TGCGCCAGCAGCTCCTTAACGGGAACGAAGCTGTTTTTT; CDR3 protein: CASSSLTGTKLFF
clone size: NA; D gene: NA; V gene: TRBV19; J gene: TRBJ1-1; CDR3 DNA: TGTGCCAGTAGTATGTATTCGGGAGGAAGGGACGGAACTGAAGCTTTCTTT; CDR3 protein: CASSMYSGGRDGTEAFF
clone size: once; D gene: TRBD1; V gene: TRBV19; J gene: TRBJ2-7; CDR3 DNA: TGTGCCAGTAGCACCAGACAGGGCCCCTACGAGCAGTACTTC; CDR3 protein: CASSTRQGPYEQYF
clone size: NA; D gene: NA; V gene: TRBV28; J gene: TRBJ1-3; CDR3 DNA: TGTGCCAGCAGTAGACGGAGCTCTGGAAACACCATATATTTT; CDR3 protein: CASSRRSSGNTIYF
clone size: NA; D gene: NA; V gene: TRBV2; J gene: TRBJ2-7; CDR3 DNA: TGTGCCAGCAGTGAGGAGGGATCCGGATATTACGAGCAGTACTTC; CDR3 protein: CASSEEGSGYYEQYF
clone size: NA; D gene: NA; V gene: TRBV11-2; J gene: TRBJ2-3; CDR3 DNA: TGTGCCAGCAGCCCGGACAGCCTCACAGATACGCAGTATTTT; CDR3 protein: CASSPDSLTDTQYF
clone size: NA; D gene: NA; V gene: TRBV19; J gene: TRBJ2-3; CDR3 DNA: TGTGCCAGTAGTATAGGTAGAGATACGCAGTATTTT; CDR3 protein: CASSIGRDTQYF
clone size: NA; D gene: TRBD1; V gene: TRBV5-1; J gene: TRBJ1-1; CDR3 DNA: TGCGCCAGCAGCTTGGAGGACAGGGACACTGAAGCTTTCTTT; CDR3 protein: CASSLEDRDTEAFF
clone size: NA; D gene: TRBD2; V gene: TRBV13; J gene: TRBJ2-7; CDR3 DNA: TGTGCCAGCAGCTTCGGACTAGCGGGAGGCGAGCAGTACTTC; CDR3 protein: CASSFGLAGGEQYF
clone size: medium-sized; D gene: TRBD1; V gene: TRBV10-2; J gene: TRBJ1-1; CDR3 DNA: TGCGCCAGCAGTGATTGGACAGGGGGGAACACTGAAGCTTTCTTT; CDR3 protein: CASSDWTGGNTEAFF
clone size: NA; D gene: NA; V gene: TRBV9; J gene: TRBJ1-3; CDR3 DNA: TGTGCCAGCAGCGTAGGGGGGGAGGACACCATATATTTT; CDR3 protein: CASSVGGEDTIYF
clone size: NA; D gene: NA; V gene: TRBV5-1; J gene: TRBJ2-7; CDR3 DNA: TGCGCCAGCAGCTTGGAGGAGGTGGGGTCCTACGAGCAGTACTTC; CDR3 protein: CASSLEEVGSYEQYF
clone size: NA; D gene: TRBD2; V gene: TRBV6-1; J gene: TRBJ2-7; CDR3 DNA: TGTGCCAGCAGTGAATCCAGACTAGCTTACGAGCAGTACTTC; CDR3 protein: CASSESRLAYEQYF
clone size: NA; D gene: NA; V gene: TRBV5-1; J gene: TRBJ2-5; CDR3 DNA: TGCGCCAGCAGCTTGGGAGACTACCAAGAGACCCAGTACTTC; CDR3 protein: CASSLGDYQETQYF